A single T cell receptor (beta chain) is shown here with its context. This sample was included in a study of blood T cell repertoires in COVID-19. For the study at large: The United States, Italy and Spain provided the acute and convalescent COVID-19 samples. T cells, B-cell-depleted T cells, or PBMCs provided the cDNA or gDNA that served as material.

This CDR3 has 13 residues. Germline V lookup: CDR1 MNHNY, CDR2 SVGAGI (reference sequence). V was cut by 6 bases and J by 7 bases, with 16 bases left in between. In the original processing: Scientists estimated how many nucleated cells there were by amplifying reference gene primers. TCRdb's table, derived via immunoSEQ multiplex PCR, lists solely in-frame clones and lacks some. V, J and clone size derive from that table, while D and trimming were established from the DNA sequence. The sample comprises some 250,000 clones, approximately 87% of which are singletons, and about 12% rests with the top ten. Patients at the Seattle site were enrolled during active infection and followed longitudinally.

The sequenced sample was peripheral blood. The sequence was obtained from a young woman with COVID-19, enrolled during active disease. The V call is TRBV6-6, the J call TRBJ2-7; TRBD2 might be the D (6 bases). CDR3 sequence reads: CASSPPGGWEQYF. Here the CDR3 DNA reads TGTGCCAGCAGCCCCCCCGGGGGATGGGAGCAGTACTTC.